This is a list of T cell receptor beta chains from one sample in a study of cytomegalovirus exposure and HLA in healthy donors. Produced via immunoSEQ multiplex PCR; TCRdb's table is partial and in-frame only. The table shows approximately 100,000 clones, with around 73% occurring only once. The sample consisted of PBMCs. These receptors were taken from a man aged 40-49 years in good health and CMV-seronegative. CDR3s include the opening cysteine and the closing phenylalanine or tryptophan. A D gene is named only where the DNA matches it firmly. Size values are once, few and many counts, or a class for expanded clones, and some rows have none.

J gene: TRBJ2-1; V gene: TRBV11-3; clone size: -; D gene: -; CDR3 DNA: TGTGCCAGCAGCTTAGCGGGGTCCAATGAGCAGTTCTTC; CDR3 protein: CASSLAGSNEQFF
J gene: TRBJ2-6; V gene: TRBV27; clone size: few; D gene: -; CDR3 DNA: TGTGCCAGCAGTGCCAGGGTGTCTGGGGCCAACGTCCTGACTTTC; CDR3 protein: CASSARVSGANVLTF
J gene: TRBJ2-3; V gene: TRBV4-1; clone size: once; D gene: -; CDR3 DNA: TGCGCCAGCAGCCAAGGGGCCGCGGGGGCCCTCACAGATACGCAGTATTTT; CDR3 protein: CASSQGAAGALTDTQYF
J gene: TRBJ1-1; V gene: TRBV7-9; clone size: -; D gene: -; CDR3 DNA: TGTGCCAGCAGCAAACAGGGTGAAGCTTTCTTT; CDR3 protein: CASSKQGEAFF
J gene: TRBJ2-7; V gene: TRBV7-6; clone size: -; D gene: TRBD1; CDR3 DNA: TGTGCCAGCAATTCACCGGACAGGGCACACGAGCAGTACTTC; CDR3 protein: CASNSPDRAHEQYF
J gene: TRBJ2-7; V gene: TRBV20-1; clone size: -; D gene: TRBD1; CDR3 DNA: TGCAGTGAGGGGGCGGGCTACGAGCAGTACTTC; CDR3 protein: CSEGAGYEQYF
J gene: TRBJ1-6; V gene: TRBV7-2; clone size: -; D gene: TRBD1; CDR3 DNA: TGTGCCAGCAGCTCTTCAGGGGGAGCTGAGAATTCACCCCTCCACTTT; CDR3 protein: CASSSSGGAENSPLHF
J gene: TRBJ2-2; V gene: TRBV19; clone size: once; D gene: -; CDR3 DNA: TGTGCCAGTAGGCACCTCTCAGACATCGCGAACACCGGGGAGCTGTTTTTT; CDR3 protein: CASRHLSDIANTGELFF
J gene: TRBJ1-2; V gene: TRBV4-3; clone size: -; D gene: TRBD1; CDR3 DNA: TGCGCCAGCAGCCAAGACTCCGGGACAGGGGTTGGCTACACCTTC; CDR3 protein: CASSQDSGTGVGYTF
J gene: TRBJ2-5; V gene: TRBV5-4; clone size: -; D gene: -; CDR3 DNA: TGTGCCAGCAGCTATCCGCAGGGTCGAAAGGGTCGTGGAGAGACCCAGTACTTC; CDR3 protein: CASSYPQGRKGRGETQYF
J gene: TRBJ2-7; V gene: TRBV13; clone size: -; D gene: -; CDR3 DNA: TGTGCCAGCAGCTTAGAGCACAGGGACGAGCAGTACTTC; CDR3 protein: CASSLEHRDEQYF
J gene: TRBJ2-5; V gene: TRBV7-9; clone size: -; D gene: -; CDR3 DNA: TGTGCCAGCAGCTTCGGACAGCAAGAGACCCAGTACTTC; CDR3 protein: CASSFGQQETQYF
J gene: TRBJ2-7; V gene: TRBV5-1; clone size: once; D gene: -; CDR3 DNA: TGCGCCAGCAGCTTGAGACAGACCGACTACGAGCAGTACTTC; CDR3 protein: CASSLRQTDYEQYF
J gene: TRBJ1-1; V gene: TRBV19; clone size: -; D gene: -; CDR3 DNA: TGTGCCAGTACCCCTCACACGGGGGGCCAGGGGAACGCTGAAGCTTTCTTT; CDR3 protein: CASTPHTGGQGNAEAFF
J gene: TRBJ1-1; V gene: TRBV6-1; clone size: -; D gene: -; CDR3 DNA: TGTGCCAGCAGTGAACAGGGAGGAAGGACTGAAGCTTTCTTT; CDR3 protein: CASSEQGGRTEAFF
J gene: TRBJ1-2; V gene: TRBV2; clone size: -; D gene: -; CDR3 DNA: TGTGCCAGCAGCAGGGGAGACACTAACTATGGCTACACCTTC; CDR3 protein: CASSRGDTNYGYTF
J gene: TRBJ2-1; V gene: TRBV14; clone size: -; D gene: TRBD2; CDR3 DNA: TGTGCCAGCAGCCAAGTCGGGGGGGCCTACAATGAGCAGTTCTTC; CDR3 protein: CASSQVGGAYNEQFF